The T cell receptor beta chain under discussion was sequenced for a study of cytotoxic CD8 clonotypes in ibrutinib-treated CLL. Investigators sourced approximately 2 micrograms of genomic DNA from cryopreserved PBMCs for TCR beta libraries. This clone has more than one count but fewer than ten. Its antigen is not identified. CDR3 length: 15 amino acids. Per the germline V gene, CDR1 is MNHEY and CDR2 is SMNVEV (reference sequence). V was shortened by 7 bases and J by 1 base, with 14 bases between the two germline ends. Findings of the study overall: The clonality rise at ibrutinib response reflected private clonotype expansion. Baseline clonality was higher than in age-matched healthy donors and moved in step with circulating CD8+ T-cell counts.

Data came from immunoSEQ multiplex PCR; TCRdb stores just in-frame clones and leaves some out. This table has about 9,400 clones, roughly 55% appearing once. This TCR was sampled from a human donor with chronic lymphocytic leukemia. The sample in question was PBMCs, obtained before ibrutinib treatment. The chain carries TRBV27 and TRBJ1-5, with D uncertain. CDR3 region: CASNSGFGSNQPQHF. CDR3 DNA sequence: TGTGCCAGCAACAGTGGGTTTGGGAGCAATCAGCCCCAGCATTTT.